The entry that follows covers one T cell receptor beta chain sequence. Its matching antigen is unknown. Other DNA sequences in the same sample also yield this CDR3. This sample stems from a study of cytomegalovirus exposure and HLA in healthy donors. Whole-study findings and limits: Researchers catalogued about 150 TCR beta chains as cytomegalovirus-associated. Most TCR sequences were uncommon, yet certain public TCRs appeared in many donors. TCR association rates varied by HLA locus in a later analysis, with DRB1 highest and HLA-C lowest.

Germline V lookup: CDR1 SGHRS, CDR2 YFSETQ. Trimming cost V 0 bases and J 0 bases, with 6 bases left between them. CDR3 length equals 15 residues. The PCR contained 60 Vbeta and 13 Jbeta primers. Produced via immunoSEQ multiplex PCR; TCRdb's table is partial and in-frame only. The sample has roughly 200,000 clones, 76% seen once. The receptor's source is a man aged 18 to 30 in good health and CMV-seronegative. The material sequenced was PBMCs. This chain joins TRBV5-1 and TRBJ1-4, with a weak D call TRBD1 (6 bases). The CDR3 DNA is TGCGCCAGCAGCTTGGCAGGGGCAACTAATGAAAAACTGTTTTTT. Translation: CASSLAGATNEKLFF. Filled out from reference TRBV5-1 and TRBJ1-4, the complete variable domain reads KAGVTQTPRYLIKTRGQQVTLSCSPISGHRSVSWYQQTPGQGLQFLFEYFSETQRNKGNFPGRFSGRQFSNSRSEMNVSTLELGDSALYLCASSLAGATNEKLFFGSGTQLSVL.